These 22 T cell receptor beta chains were all obtained from the same sample, sequenced in a study of Graves' ophthalmopathy and Graves' hyperthyroidism. The sequenced template was RNA, covering the TCR beta CDR3 region. First-round RT-PCR with HTBI primers preceded a second-round multiplex PCR. TCRdb re-derived calls from the multiplex PCR reads in MiXCR, one entry per CDR3 protein. The sample includes some 200,000 distinct CDR3 sequences, 25% to 30% seen only once; the top ten take about 8.2%. Sequencing was performed on peripheral blood. The receptors originated from a middle-aged man with Graves' ophthalmopathy.

This clonotype occurred many times. The chain has TRBV14 and TRBJ1-1; a weak D match, TRBD1 (5 bases). The V end lost 1 base, the J end lost 4 bases, and 13 bases lay between the germline ends. The CDR3 runs 15 residues. Germline V CDR1 and CDR2: SGHDN, FVKESK. The DNA of the CDR3 is TGTGCCAGCAGCCAAGGCCCCTTTGGGGGCACTGAAGCTTTCTTT. Protein: CASSQGPFGGTEAFF.

In its sample, this clonotype was seen many times. The rearrangement joins TRBV27 to TRBJ2-2; 8 bases align to TRBD1. Germline lookup yields CDR1 MNHEY and CDR2 SMNVEV (reference sequence). V gave up 5 bases and J gave up 3 bases; unmatched junction bases: 5. There are 15 residues in the CDR3. CDR3 in DNA: TGTGCCAGCAGTATGGACAGGGACCACACCGGGGAGCTGTTTTTT. Translated: CASSMDRDHTGELFF.

At least ten counts were recorded for this clonotype. This rearrangement joins TRBV6-2 or TRBV6-3 to TRBJ2-7; D perhaps matches TRBD2 (6 bases). Germline V gene sequence: CDR1 MNHEY, CDR2 SVGEGT. Deletions cut 4 bases from V and 2 bases from J, with 15 bases between. This CDR3 spans 15 amino acids. The CDR3 DNA sequence: TGTGCCAGCAGTTCCTTAGCGGCAGGGACCTACGAGCAGTACTTC. Encoded protein: CASSSLAAGTYEQYF.

V gene TRBV15 combines with J gene TRBJ1-2; no clear D. Trimming stripped 0 bases from V and 9 bases from J, with 11 bases between. Germline CDR1 reads LNHNV; CDR2 reads YYDKDF (reference sequence). The CDR3 has 13 amino acids. In nucleotides, the CDR3 is TGTGCCACCAGCAGAGATACGCAAAGCCGCTACACCTTC. It yields the protein CATSRDTQSRYTF.

This clonotype was counted many times. V gene TRBV9 combines with J gene TRBJ2-2; tentatively, D is TRBD2 (5 bases). The germline CDR1 and CDR2 sequences are SGDLS and YYNGEE. With 6 bases removed from V and 4 bases from J, the gap between germline ends came to 10 bases. The length of the CDR3 is 13 residues. CDR3 sequence reads: CASTPGGTGELFF. Here the CDR3 DNA reads TGTGCCAGCACGCCTGGAGGCACCGGGGAGCTGTTTTTT.

This clonotype came up many times. The gene calls are TRBV11-2 and TRBJ2-7, with 11 bases identical to TRBD2. The length of the CDR3 is 20 residues. Germline CDR1 reads SGHAT; CDR2 reads FQNNGV. J gave up 0 bases and V 0 bases, and 13 bases lay outside the gene matches. The CDR3 DNA reads as TGTGCCAGCAGCTTAGAGATAGCGGGAGGGCCACTCCGGAGCTCCTACGAGCAGTACTTC. It specifies CASSLEIAGGPLRSSYEQYF.

There are many counts of this clonotype. The chain combines TRBV11-2 with TRBJ2-6; possibly TRBD1 for D (5 bases). The CDR3 loop spans 16 amino acids. CDR1 and CDR2 from the germline V gene are SGHAT and FQNNGV. V lost 4 bases to trimming and J lost 3 bases, with 13 bases between them. CDR3 in DNA: TGTGCCAGCAGCTACATCAGGGCGTATGGGGCCAACGTCCTGACTTTC. Protein product: CASSYIRAYGANVLTF.

This clonotype appeared many times. This chain uses TRBV29-1 with TRBJ2-2; TRBD1 or TRBD2 may be the D gene (5 bases each). Trimming took off 4 bases at V and 1 base at J, with 19 bases between the two ends. Germline V CDR1 and CDR2: SQVTM, ANQGSEA. This CDR3 region has 17 residues. The CDR3 DNA is TGCAGCGTTGGGACCCCAAGCCGGGGCCTGAACACCGGGGAGCTGTTTTTT. Encoded protein: CSVGTPSRGLNTGELFF.

This clonotype was seen ten or more times. The chain employs TRBV29-1 and TRBJ1-1; D is unclear. The CDR3 totals 16 residues. The germline gives CDR1 SQVTM, CDR2 ANQGSEA. V lost 4 bases to trimming and J lost 0 bases, with 18 bases between them. Here the CDR3 reads CSVGLGLGHLNTEAFF. Written as DNA, the CDR3 is TGCAGCGTTGGCCTGGGCCTAGGCCACCTGAACACTGAAGCTTTCTTT.

This clonotype was seen at least ten times. J is TRBJ2-7 and V is TRBV7-9; D is ambiguous. The CDR3 runs 14 residues. From germline, CDR1 is SEHNR and CDR2 FQNEAQ (reference sequence). Trimming took 5 bases from V and 3 from J, leaving 14 bases between them. The CDR3 sequence is CASSPLVASYEQYF. The CDR3 coding sequence is TGTGCCAGCAGCCCCCTGGTGGCCAGCTACGAGCAGTACTTC. Variable domain in full (rest from reference TRBV7-9 and TRBJ2-7): DTGVSQNPRHKITKRGQNVTFRCDPISEHNRLYWYRQTLGQGPEFLTYFQNEAQLEKSRLLSDRFSAERPKGSFSTLEIQRTEQGDSAMYLCASSPLVASYEQYFGPGTRLTVT.

This chain joins TRBV6-5 and TRBJ1-1; D is unresolved. CDR1 is MNHEY and CDR2 is SVGAGI in the germline V gene. The V gene lost 4 bases and the J gene lost 1 base, with 10 bases spanning the gap. The CDR3 loop spans 14 amino acids. The CDR3 protein is CASSFRKPNTEAFF. The CDR3 region has the DNA TGTGCCAGCAGTTTCCGGAAGCCGAACACTGAAGCTTTCTTT.

The genes are TRBV4-2 and TRBJ1-2; D is unclear. Trimming shortened V by 0 bases and J by 6 bases, and 11 bases separated the two germline ends. This CDR3 has 14 amino acids. Germline CDR1 is LGHNA and CDR2 is YNFKEQ. The CDR3 DNA is TGTGCCAGCAGCCAAGAATTTGGCGCGGATGGCTACACCTTC. Translated: CASSQEFGADGYTF.

The sample holds many counts of this clonotype. One end of the junction does not line up with germline, which may come from a read error. The rearrangement links TRBV7-7 to TRBJ2-5, with 7 bases matching TRBD1. CDR1 SSHAT and CDR2 FNYEAQ come from the germline V gene (reference sequence). CDR3 length equals 15 residues. The CDR3 nucleotides read TGTGCTAGCAGCTTAGCCCGGGACAGACAAGAGACCCAGTACTTC. It codes for CASSLARDRQETQYF.

This clonotype was found many times. This chain joins TRBV4-3 and TRBJ2-5; 10 nucleotides match TRBD2. Trimming at V came to 0 bases and at J to 0 bases, leaving 4 bases not matched to a gene. Per the germline V gene, CDR1 is LGHNA and CDR2 is YSLEER. This CDR3 contains 17 residues. The CDR3 is CASSQDTSGAYQETQYF. Written as DNA, the CDR3 is TGCGCCAGCAGCCAAGATACTAGCGGGGCGTACCAAGAGACCCAGTACTTC.

Ten or more counts support this clonotype. This chain joins TRBV28 and TRBJ1-5; D uncertain. The CDR3 sequence is 15 residues long. Trimming left V 0 bases short and J 3 bases short, with 9 bases between. Germline V gives CDR1 MDHEN, CDR2 SYDVKM. CDR3 DNA sequence: TGTGCCAGCAGTTTATGGCAGATCCCCAATCAGCCCCAGCATTTT. This codes for CASSLWQIPNQPQHF. Variable domain in full (rest from reference TRBV28 and TRBJ1-5): DVKVTQSSRYLVKRTGEKVFLECVQDMDHENMFWYRQDPGLGLRLIYFSYDVKMKEKGDIPEGYSVSREKKERFSLILESASTNQTSMYLCASSLWQIPNQPQHFGDGTRLSIL.

This clonotype came up many times. The chain combines TRBV7-2 with TRBJ1-2; 9 nucleotides agree with TRBD1. The CDR3 covers 14 residues. V trimming: 4 bases; J trimming: 8 bases; junction bases outside the gene matches: 8. CDR1 and CDR2 (germline): SGHTA, FQGNSA. The chain's CDR3 is CASSSRTGEGGYTF. In nucleotides, the CDR3 is TGTGCCAGCAGCTCACGGACAGGGGAAGGAGGCTACACCTTC.

The sample holds many counts of this clonotype. The CDR3 spells CSSNRGQTEAFF. The CDR3 coding sequence is TGCAGTTCCAACAGGGGGCAAACTGAAGCTTTCTTT. The V and J genes are TRBV20-1 and TRBJ1-1, with 9 nucleotides matching TRBD1. The CDR3 sequence is 12 residues long. V was pared by 8 bases and J by 5 bases, with 6 bases of the junction left unmatched. Germline-derived CDR1 and CDR2 are DFQATT and SNEGSKA (reference sequence).

The chain employs TRBV12-3 or TRBV12-4 and TRBJ2-5, with 13 bases that match TRBD2. V dropped 5 bases and J dropped 2; count of bases not matched to a gene: 5. The length of the CDR3 is 16 residues. Here the CDR3 DNA reads TGTGCCAGCAGTCCTGGGGGACTAGCGGGACAAGAGACCCAGTACTTC. The encoded protein is CASSPGGLAGQETQYF.

This clonotype was counted ten times or more. This chain uses TRBV6-2 or TRBV6-3 with TRBJ2-7; D is unclear. Germline V gene sequence: CDR1 MNHEY, CDR2 SVGEGT. The ends were cut back, 0 bases at V and 6 bases at J, with 9 bases in the middle. The CDR3 sequence is 13 residues long. CDR3 sequence reads: CASSYSISREQYF. For the CDR3, the DNA is TGTGCCAGCAGTTACTCGATTTCTCGCGAGCAGTACTTC.

This clonotype was picked up many times. A much larger clone differs by one base, so this may be a read error. The chain joins TRBV6-2 or TRBV6-3 to TRBJ2-7; no firm D call. The CDR3 has 15 amino acids. Germline CDR1 and CDR2: MNHEY and SVGEGT. The CDR3 is CASSYSSGKAYERYF. The CDR3 DNA sequence: TGTGCCAGCAGTTACAGCTCTGGTAAGGCCTACGAGCGGTACTTC.

This clonotype appeared many times. One end of the junction is discordant with germline, which a read error may explain. This chain uses TRBV20-1 with TRBJ2-5, with a weak D call TRBD2 (6 bases). Germline CDR1 DFQATT, CDR2 SNEGSKA (reference sequence). CDR3 length: 13 residues. The CDR3 sequence: CSASGTPRETRYF. CDR3 DNA sequence: TGCAGTGCTTCCGGGACGCCCCGGGAGACCCGGTACTTC.

In its sample, this clonotype was seen many times. J is TRBJ1-2 and V is TRBV5-1, with 8 positions matching TRBD1. With V trimmed by 0 bases and J by 8 bases, 6 bases remained unmatched. Germline CDR1 is SGHRS and CDR2 is YFSETQ. CDR3 length equals 14 residues. The DNA of the CDR3 is TGCGCCAGCAGCTTGGAAGCAGGGGGCGGAGGCTACACCTTC. It translates to CASSLEAGGGGYTF.